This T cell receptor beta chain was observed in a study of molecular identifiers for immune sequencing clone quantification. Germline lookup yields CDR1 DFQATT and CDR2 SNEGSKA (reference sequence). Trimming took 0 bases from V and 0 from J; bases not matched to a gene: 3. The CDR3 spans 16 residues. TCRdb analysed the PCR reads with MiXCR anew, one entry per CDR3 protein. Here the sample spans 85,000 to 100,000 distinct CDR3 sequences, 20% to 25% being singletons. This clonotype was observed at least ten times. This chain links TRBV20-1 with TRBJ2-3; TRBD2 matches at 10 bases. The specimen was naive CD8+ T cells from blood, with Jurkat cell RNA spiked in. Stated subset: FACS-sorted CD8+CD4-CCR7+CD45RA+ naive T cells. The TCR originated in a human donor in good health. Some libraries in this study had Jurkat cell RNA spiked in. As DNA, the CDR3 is TGCAGTGCTAGAGACCTAGCGGGAGCTAGCACAGATACGCAGTATTTT. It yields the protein CSARDLAGASTDTQYF.